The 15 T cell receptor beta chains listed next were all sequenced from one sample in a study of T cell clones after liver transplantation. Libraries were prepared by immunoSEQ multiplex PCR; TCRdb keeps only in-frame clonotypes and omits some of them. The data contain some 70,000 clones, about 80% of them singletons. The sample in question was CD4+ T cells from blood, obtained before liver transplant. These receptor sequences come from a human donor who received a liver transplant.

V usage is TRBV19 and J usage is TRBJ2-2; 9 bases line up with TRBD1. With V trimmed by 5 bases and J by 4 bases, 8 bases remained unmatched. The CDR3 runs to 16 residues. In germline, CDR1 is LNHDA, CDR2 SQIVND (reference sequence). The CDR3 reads CASSGQGRISTGELFF. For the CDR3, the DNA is TGTGCCAGTAGTGGACAGGGGAGGATAAGCACCGGGGAGCTGTTTTTT.

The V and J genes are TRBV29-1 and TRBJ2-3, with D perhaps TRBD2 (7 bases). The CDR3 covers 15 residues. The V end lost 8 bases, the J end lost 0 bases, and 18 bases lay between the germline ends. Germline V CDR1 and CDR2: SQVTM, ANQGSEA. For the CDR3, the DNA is TGCAGCTTCAGGGGCCTAGCGGAAAGCACAGATACGCAGTATTTT. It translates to CSFRGLAESTDTQYF.

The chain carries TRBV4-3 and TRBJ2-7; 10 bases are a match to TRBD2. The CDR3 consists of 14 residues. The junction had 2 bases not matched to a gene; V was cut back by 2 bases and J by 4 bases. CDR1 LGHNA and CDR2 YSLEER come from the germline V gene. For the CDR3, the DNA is TGCGCCAGCAGCCAACTACTAGCGGGGTACGAGCAGTACTTC. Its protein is CASSQLLAGYEQYF.

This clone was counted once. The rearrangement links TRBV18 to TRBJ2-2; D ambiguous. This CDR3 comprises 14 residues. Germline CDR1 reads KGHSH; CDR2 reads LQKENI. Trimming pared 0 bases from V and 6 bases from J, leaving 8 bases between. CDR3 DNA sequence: TGTGCCAGCTCACCACCGGCAAGGCCCGGGGAGCTGTTTTTT. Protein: CASSPPARPGELFF.

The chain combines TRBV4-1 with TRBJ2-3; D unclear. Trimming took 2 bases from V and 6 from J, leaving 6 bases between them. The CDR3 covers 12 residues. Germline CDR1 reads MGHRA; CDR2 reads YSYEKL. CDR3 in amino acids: CASSQRYDTQYF. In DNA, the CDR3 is TGCGCCAGCAGCCAAAGGTACGATACGCAGTATTTT.

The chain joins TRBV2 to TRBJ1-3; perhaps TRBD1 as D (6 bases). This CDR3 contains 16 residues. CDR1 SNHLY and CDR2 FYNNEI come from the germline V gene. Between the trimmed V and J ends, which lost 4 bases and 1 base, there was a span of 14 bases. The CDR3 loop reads CASSGNRVASGNTIYF. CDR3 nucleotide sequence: TGTGCCAGCAGTGGAAACAGGGTCGCGTCTGGAAACACCATATATTTT.

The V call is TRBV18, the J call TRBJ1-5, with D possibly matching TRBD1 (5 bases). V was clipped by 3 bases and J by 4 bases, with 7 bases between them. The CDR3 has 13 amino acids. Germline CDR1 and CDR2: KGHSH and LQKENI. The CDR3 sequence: CASSPGGNQPQHF. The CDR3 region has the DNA TGTGCCAGCTCACCCGGGGGAAATCAGCCCCAGCATTTT.

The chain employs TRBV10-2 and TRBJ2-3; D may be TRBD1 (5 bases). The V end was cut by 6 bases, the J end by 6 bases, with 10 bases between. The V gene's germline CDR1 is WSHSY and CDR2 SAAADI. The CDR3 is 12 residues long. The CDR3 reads CASRRGWDTQYF. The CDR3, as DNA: TGCGCCAGCAGAAGGGGTTGGGATACGCAGTATTTT.

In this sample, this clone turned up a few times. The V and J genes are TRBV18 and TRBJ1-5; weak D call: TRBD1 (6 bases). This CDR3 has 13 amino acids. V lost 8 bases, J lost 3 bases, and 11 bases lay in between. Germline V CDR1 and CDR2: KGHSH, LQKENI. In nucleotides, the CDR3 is TGTGCCAGCACGGACAGCCTCAATCAGCCCCAGCATTTT. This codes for CASTDSLNQPQHF.

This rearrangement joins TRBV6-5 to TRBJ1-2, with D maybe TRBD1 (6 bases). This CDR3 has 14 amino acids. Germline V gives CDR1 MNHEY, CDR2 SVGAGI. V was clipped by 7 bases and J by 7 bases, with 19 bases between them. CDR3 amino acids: CASTPEPGARGYTF. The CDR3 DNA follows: TGTGCCAGCACCCCAGAACCAGGGGCTCGTGGCTACACCTTC.

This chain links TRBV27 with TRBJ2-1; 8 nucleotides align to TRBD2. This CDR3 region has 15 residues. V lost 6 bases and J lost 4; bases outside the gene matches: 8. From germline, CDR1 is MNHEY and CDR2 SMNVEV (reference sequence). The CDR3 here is CASSPIAGPYNEQFF. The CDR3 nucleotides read TGTGCCAGCAGCCCCATAGCGGGGCCGTACAATGAGCAGTTCTTC.

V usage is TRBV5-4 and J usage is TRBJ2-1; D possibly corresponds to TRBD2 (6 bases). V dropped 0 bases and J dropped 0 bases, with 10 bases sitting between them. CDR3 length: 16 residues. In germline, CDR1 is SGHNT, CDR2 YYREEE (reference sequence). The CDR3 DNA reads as TGTGCCAGCAGCTTGGGGGGGGATAGCTCCTACAATGAGCAGTTCTTC. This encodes CASSLGGDSSYNEQFF.

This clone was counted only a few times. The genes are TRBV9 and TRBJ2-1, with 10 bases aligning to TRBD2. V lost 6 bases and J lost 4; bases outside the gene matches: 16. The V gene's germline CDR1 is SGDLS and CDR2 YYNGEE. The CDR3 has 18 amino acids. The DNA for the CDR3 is TGTGCCAGCACCAGCGGGGGGGAGGGATTGGGATTGTACAATGAGCAGTTCTTC. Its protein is CASTSGGEGLGLYNEQFF.

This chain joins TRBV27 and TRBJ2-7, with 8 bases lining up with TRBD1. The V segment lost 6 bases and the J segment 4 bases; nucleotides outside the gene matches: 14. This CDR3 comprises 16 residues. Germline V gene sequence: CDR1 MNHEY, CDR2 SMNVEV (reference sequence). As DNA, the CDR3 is TGTGCCAGCAGCCCTCCCCGGACAGGGAGAGCGTACGAGCAGTACTTC. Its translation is CASSPPRTGRAYEQYF.

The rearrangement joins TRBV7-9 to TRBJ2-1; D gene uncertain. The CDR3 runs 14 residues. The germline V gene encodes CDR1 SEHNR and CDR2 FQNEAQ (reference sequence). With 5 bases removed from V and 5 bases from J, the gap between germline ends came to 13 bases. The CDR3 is CASSPDSLHNEQFF. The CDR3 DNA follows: TGTGCCAGCAGCCCAGATTCGCTCCACAATGAGCAGTTCTTC.